This is a list of T cell receptor beta chains from one sample in a study of molecular identifiers for immune sequencing clone quantification. Each CDR3 protein is one row after TCRdb ran MiXCR on the PCR reads. The sample includes some 580,000 distinct CDR3 sequences, about 25% of them seen just once. Sequencing used naive CD8+ T cells from blood, with Jurkat cell RNA spiked in. These TCRs come from a human donor in good health. Some libraries in this study had Jurkat cell RNA spiked in. CDR3s include the opening cysteine and the closing phenylalanine or tryptophan. The order of the fields is J gene, V gene, CDR3 protein.

TRBJ1-4 TRBV12-3/TRBV12-4 CASSFGHNEKLFF
TRBJ2-2 TRBV10-2 CASRDSPELFF
TRBJ2-5 TRBV5-1 CASSLGTRERAPQYF
TRBJ2-7 TRBV12-3/TRBV12-4 CASRDSLARSQYF
TRBJ2-3 TRBV28 CASSLLLSFSTDTQYF
TRBJ1-1 TRBV6-2/TRBV6-3 CASRNTPGGLNTEAFF
TRBJ2-3 TRBV6-9 CASSSEGSGDPTDTQYF
TRBJ2-7 TRBV7-2 CASSLALGGIYEQYF
TRBJ2-7 TRBV6-5 CASSPSLARGGFIDEQYF
TRBJ1-6 TRBV6-6 CASSTLAGKDSPLHF